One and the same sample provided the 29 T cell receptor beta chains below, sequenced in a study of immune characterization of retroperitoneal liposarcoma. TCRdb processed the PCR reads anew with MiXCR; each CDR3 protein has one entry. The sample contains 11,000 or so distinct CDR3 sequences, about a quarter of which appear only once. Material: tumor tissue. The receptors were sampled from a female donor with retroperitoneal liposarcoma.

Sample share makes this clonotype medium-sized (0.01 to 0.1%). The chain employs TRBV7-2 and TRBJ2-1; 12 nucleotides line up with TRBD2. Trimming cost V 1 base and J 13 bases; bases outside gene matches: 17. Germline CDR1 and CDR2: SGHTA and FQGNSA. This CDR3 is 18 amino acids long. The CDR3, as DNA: TGTGCCAGCAGCTTAGGGCCCCCTAGCGGGAGGGCCGAAGAGACCCAGTTCTTC. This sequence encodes CASSLGPPSGRAEETQFF.

CDR3 in amino acids: CASSLGLGRETQFF. CDR3 bases: TGTGCCAGCAGCTTAGGTTTAGGGCGAGAGACCCAGTTCTTC. This chain uses TRBV11-2 with TRBJ2-1, with D hard to call. Germline CDR1 SGHAT, CDR2 FQNNGV. Trimming stripped 1 base from V and 13 bases from J, with 17 bases between. The CDR3 runs 14 residues.

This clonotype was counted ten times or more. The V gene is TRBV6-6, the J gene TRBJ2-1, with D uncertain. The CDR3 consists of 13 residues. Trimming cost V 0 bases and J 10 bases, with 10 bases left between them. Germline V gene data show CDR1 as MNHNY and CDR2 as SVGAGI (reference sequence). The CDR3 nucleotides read TGTGCCAGCAGTTACTCACCAAGCTACGAGCAGTTCTTC. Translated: CASSYSPSYEQFF.

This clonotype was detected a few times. CDR3 coding DNA: TGCGCCAGCAGTGAGTGGGGACAGGAGAGCACAGATACGCAGTATTTT. It specifies CASSEWGQESTDTQYF. The V and J genes are TRBV10-1 and TRBJ2-3; 8 nucleotides match TRBD1. Germline CDR1 reads WNHNN; CDR2 reads SYGVQD (reference sequence). J lost 0 bases, V lost 1 base, and 3 bases had no gene match. The CDR3 sequence is 16 residues long.

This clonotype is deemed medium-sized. The CDR3 sequence: CASSNYDEQFF. CDR3 in DNA: TGTGCCAGCAGCAACTACGACGAGCAGTTCTTC. This chain links TRBV7-2 with TRBJ2-1; D not resolved. The V gene's germline CDR1 is SGHTA and CDR2 FQGNSA. This CDR3 has 11 residues. The germline V and J ends were trimmed by 5 bases and 10 bases, with 9 bases remaining between them.

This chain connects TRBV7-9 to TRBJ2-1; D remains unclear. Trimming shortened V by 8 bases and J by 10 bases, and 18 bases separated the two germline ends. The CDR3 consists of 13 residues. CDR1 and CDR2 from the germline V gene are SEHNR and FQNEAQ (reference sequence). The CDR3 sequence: CASSSASTYEQFF. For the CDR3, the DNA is TGTGCCAGCTCCTCGGCCAGCACCTACGAGCAGTTCTTC.

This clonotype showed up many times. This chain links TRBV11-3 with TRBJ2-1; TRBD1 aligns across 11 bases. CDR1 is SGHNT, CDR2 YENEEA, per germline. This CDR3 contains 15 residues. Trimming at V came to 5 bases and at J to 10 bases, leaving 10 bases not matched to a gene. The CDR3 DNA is TGTGCCAGCAGCGTATCCGGGACAGGGGGATACGAGCAGTTCTTC. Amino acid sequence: CASSVSGTGGYEQFF.

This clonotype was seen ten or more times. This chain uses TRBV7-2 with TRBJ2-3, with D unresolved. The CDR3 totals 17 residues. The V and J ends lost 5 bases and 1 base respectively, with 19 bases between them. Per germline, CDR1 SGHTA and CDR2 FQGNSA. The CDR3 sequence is CASSRHGVATGTDTQYF. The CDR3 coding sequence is TGTGCCAGCAGCCGGCATGGGGTGGCCACTGGCACAGATACGCAGTATTTT.

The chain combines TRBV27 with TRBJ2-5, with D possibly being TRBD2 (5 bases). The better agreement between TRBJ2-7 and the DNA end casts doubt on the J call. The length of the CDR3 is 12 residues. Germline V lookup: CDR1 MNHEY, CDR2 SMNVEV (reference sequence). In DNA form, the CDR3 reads TGTGCCAGCAGTTTACGGGACTACGAGCAGTACTTC. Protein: CASSLRDYEQYF.

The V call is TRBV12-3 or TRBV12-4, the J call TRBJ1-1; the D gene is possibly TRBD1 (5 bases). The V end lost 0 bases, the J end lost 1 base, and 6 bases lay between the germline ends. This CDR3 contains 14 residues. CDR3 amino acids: CASSLAQGNTEAFF. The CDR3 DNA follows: TGTGCCAGCAGTTTAGCGCAGGGGAACACTGAAGCTTTCTTT.

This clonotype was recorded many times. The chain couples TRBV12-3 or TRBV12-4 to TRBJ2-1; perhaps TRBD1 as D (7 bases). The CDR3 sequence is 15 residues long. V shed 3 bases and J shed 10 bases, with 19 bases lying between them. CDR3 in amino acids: CASSFRGTATSEQFF. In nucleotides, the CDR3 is TGTGCCAGCAGTTTTCGGGGGACAGCAACAAGCGAGCAGTTCTTC.

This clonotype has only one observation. As DNA, the CDR3 is TGTGCCAGCAGCTCCTGGACTAGCGGGGACCTGCTCGGGGAGCAGTTCTTC. This gives the protein CASSSWTSGDLLGEQFF. The chain combines TRBV7-3 with TRBJ2-1; 12 bases line up with TRBD2. This CDR3 is 17 amino acids long. With V trimmed by 4 bases and J by 10 bases, 14 bases remained unmatched. The germline CDR1 and CDR2 sequences are SGHTA and FQGTGA.

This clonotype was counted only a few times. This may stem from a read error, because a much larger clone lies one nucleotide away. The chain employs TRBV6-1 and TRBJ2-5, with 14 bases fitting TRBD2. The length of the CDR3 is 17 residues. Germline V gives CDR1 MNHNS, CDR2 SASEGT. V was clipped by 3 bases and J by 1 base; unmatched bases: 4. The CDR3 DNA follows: TGTGCCAGCAGTGAGGAGACTAGCGGGGGGGGCCAAGAGACCCAGTACTTC. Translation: CASSEETSGGGQETQYF.

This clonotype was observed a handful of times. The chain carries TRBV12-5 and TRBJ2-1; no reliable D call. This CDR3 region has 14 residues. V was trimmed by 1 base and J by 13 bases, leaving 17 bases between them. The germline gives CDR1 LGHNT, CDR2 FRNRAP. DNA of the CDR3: TGTGCTAGTGGTTTGGGAACAGCTCAAGAGACCCAGTTCTTC. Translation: CASGLGTAQETQFF.

The CDR3 DNA sequence: TGTGCCAGCAGTTTAAGAGGGGTTGGTGCCAAAAACATTCAGTTCTTC. This translates into CASSLRGVGAKNIQFF. This chain joins TRBV12-3 or TRBV12-4 and TRBJ2-1, with D perhaps TRBD1 or TRBD2 (5 bases each). This CDR3 comprises 16 residues. V was cut by 2 bases and J by 13 bases, with 24 bases left in between.

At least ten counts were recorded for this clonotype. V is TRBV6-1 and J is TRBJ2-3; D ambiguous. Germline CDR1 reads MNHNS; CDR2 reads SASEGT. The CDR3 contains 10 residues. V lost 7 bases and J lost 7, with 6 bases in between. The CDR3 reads CASMRNTQYF. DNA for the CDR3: TGTGCCAGCATGAGAAATACGCAGTATTTT.

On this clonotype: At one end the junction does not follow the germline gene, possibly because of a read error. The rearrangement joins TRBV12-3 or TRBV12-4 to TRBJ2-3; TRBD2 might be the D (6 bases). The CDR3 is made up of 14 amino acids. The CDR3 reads CASDVRGLTDTQDF. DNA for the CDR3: TGTGCCAGCGATGTGCGGGGCCTCACAGATACGCAGGATTTT.

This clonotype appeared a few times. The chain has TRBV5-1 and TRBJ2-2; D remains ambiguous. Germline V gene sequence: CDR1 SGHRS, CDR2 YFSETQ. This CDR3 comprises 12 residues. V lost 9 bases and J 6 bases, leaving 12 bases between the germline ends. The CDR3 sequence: CATQSGAGELFF. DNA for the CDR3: TGCGCCACCCAGTCGGGCGCCGGGGAGCTGTTTTTT.

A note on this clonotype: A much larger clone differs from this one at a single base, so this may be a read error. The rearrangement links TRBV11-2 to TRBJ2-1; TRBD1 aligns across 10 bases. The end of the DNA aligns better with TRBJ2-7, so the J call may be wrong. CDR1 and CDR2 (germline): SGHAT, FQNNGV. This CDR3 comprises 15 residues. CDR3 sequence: CASSSDRGNSFEQYF. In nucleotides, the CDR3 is TGTGCCAGCAGCTCGGACAGGGGGAACTCCTTCGAGCAGTACTTC.

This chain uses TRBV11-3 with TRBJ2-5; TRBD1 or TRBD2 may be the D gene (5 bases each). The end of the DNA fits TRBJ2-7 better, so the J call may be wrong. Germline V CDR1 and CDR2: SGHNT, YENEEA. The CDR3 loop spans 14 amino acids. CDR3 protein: CASVRDGLPYEQYF. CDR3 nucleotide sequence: TGTGCCAGCGTTCGGGACGGACTTCCCTACGAGCAGTACTTC.

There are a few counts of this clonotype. Written as DNA, the CDR3 is TGTGCCAGCAGTTACCTTGGACTAGCGGGGGGGAAAGAGACCCAGTACTTC. Translating gives CASSYLGLAGGKETQYF. The rearrangement joins TRBV6-6 to TRBJ2-5; TRBD2 aligns across 15 bases. V shed 2 bases, J shed 3 bases, and the junction held 4 bases outside the gene matches. The CDR3 covers 17 residues. The germline CDR1 and CDR2 sequences are MNHNY and SVGAGI (reference sequence).

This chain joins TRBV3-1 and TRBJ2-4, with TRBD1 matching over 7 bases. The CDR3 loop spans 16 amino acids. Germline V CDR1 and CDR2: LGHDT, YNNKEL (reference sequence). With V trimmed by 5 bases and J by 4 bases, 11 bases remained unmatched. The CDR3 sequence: CASSYRTTGQKNIQYF. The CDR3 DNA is TGTGCCAGCAGCTACCGCACCACGGGACAGAAAAACATTCAGTACTTC.

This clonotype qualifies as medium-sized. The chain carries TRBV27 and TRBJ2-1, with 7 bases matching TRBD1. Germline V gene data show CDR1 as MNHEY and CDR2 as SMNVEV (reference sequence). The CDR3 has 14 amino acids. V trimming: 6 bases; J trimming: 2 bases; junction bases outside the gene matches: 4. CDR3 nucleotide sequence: TGTGCCAGCAGCCAGACAGGGACCTACAATGAGCAGTTCTTC. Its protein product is CASSQTGTYNEQFF.

The CDR3: CASSLGQNTEAFF. CDR3 nucleotides: TGTGCCAGCAGCCTTGGACAGAACACTGAAGCTTTCTTT. The chain is built from TRBV7-2 and TRBJ1-1; tentatively, D is TRBD1 (5 bases). This CDR3 spans 13 amino acids. In germline, CDR1 is SGHTA, CDR2 FQGNSA. Trimming removed 5 bases at V and 1 base at J, with 8 bases between.

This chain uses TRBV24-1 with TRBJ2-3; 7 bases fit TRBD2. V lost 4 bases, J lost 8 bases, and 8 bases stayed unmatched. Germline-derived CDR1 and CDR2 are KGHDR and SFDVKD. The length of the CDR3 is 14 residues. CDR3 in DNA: TGTGCCACCAGTGACACCGATCTAGCGGTTACGCAGTATTTT. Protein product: CATSDTDLAVTQYF.

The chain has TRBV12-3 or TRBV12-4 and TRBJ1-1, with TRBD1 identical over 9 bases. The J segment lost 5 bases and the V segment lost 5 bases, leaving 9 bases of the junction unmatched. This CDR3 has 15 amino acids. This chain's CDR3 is CASSLGGQGKTEAFF. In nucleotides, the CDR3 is TGTGCCAGCAGTCTTGGCGGACAGGGGAAAACTGAAGCTTTCTTT.

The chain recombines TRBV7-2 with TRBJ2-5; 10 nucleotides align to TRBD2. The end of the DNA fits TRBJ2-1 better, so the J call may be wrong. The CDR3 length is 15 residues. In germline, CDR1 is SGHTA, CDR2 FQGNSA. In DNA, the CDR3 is TGTGCCAGCAGCGCCGGGACTAGCGACCACAATGAGCAGTTCTTC. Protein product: CASSAGTSDHNEQFF.

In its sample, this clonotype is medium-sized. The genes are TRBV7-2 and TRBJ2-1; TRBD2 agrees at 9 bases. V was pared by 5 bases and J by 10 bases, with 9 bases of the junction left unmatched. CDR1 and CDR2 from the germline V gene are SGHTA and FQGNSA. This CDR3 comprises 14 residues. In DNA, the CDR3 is TGTGCCAGCAGCCGCGGGGGGGCCCTCTGGGAGCAGTTCTTC. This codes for CASSRGGALWEQFF.

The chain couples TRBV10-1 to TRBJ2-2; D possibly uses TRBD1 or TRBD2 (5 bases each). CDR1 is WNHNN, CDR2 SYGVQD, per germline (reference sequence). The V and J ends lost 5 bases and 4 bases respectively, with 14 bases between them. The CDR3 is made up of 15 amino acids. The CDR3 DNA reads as TGCGCCAGCAGTACTTTGAGGGGAAGCACCGGGGAGCTGTTTTTT. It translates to CASSTLRGSTGELFF.